One and the same sample provided the 5 T cell receptor beta chains below, sequenced in a study of tumor and adjacent non-tumor tissue in lung cancer. Three rounds of nested PCR, following a modified ARM-PCR protocol, produced the TCRbeta library. In TCRdb, the multiplex PCR reads were re-called with MiXCR into one record per CDR3 protein. The repertoire includes tens of thousands of distinct CDR3 sequences, roughly 80% of them detected once, and about 47% sits in the top ten. No cell sorting was done before RNA was extracted from the tissue. More than 3 cm separated this lung sample from the edge of the tumor. Sequencing was carried out using distant non-tumor lung tissue. The receptor source for this set is a man aged 60 to 69 with non-small cell lung cancer.

On this clonotype itself: The conserved phenylalanine or tryptophan normally closing the CDR3 is absent here, so this likely arose from a read error. V is TRBV6-5 and J is TRBJ2-3; D unclear. CDR3 size: 12 residues. Germline CDR1 reads MNHEY; CDR2 reads SVGAGI. Deletions cut 10 bases from V and 1 base from J, with 9 bases between. In DNA, the CDR3 is TGTGCCACCAGCGCGGGCACAGATACGCAGTATCTT. Translated, it gives CATSAGTDTQYL.

This clonotype was seen a few times. Since a much larger clone is just one base distant, this may be a read error. This sequence joins TRBV12-3 or TRBV12-4 and TRBJ1-5, with D unclear. This CDR3 has 14 amino acids. Trimming left V 7 bases short and J 6 bases short, with 16 bases between. Here the CDR3 DNA reads TGTGCCAGCACCATCCAGGTGGTGGCTCAGCCCCAGCATTTT. Amino acid sequence: CASTIQVVAQPQHF.

This clonotype has just one count. The junction departs from the called germline gene at one end, perhaps through a read error. This rearrangement joins TRBV6-1 to TRBJ1-1; D is perhaps TRBD1 (5 bases). CDR1 and CDR2 from the germline V gene are MNHNS and SASEGT. The CDR3 is 14 amino acids. CDR3 sequence: CTSSEDRGDTVAFF. DNA for the CDR3: TGTACCAGCAGTGAAGACCGGGGCGACACTGTAGCTTTCTTT.

This clonotype was seen ten or more times. The rearrangement links TRBV12-3 or TRBV12-4 to TRBJ2-3, with D possibly being TRBD2 (6 bases). V shed 5 bases and J shed 6 bases, with 15 bases lying between them. The CDR3 totals 14 residues. Here the CDR3 reads CASSVGPGGDTQYF. DNA of the CDR3: TGTGCCAGCAGTGTAGGGCCTGGGGGGGATACGCAGTATTTT.

A remark on this clonotype: One end of the junction is discordant with germline, which a read error may explain. J is TRBJ1-4 and V is TRBV20-1; a weak D match, TRBD1 (6 bases). This CDR3 has 11 residues. CDR1 and CDR2 (germline): DFQATT, SNEGSKA (reference sequence). CDR3 sequence: CSAPGARVLVF. CDR3 coding DNA: TGCAGTGCTCCAGGGGCGAGAGTGTTGGTATTT.